This T cell receptor (beta chain) was documented in a study of cytomegalovirus exposure and HLA in healthy donors. Broader study findings: Cytomegalovirus status was reportedly diagnosed by the classifier with high sensitivity and specificity. Other equally common chains were less clonally expanded than HLA-associated TCR beta chains, a later analysis showed.

The CDR3 contains 16 residues. The V and J ends lost 0 bases and 5 bases respectively, with 17 bases between them. Germline V gene data show CDR1 as SGDLS and CDR2 as YYNGEE. Details on this clone: Its specificity is unknown.

This cohort consisted of healthy bone marrow donors. PCR was performed using 60 Vbeta and 13 Jbeta primers. The protocol was immunoSEQ multiplex PCR, while the TCRdb copy is restricted to in-frame clones and leaves out a portion. The sample lists some 110,000 clones, just over 70% seen once, with about 0.8% in the top ten. Sequencing input: PBMCs. The V and J genes are TRBV9 and TRBJ2-5; D not certain. This sequence was found in a boy younger than 18 in good health and CMV-seronegative. The CDR3 reads CASSVGTDQSWETQYF. For the CDR3, the DNA is TGTGCCAGCAGCGTAGGAACAGACCAGTCCTGGGAGACCCAGTACTTC.